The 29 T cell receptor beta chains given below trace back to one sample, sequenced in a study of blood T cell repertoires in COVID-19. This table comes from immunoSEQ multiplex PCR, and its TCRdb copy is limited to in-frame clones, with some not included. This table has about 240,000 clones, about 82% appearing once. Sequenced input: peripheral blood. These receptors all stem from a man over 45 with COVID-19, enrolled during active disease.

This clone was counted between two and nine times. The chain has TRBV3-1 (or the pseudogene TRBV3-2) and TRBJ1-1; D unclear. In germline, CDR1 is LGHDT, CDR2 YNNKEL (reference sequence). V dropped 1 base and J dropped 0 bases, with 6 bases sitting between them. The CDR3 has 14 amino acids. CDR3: CASSQGHMNTEAFF. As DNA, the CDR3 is TGTGCCAGCAGCCAAGGACACATGAACACTGAAGCTTTCTTT.

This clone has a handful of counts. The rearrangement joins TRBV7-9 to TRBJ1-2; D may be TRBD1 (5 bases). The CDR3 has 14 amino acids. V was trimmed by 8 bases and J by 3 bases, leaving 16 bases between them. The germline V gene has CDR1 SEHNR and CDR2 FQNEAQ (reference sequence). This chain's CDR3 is CASGLSGTDYGYTF. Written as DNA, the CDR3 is TGTGCCAGCGGTTTGTCAGGGACTGACTATGGCTACACCTTC.

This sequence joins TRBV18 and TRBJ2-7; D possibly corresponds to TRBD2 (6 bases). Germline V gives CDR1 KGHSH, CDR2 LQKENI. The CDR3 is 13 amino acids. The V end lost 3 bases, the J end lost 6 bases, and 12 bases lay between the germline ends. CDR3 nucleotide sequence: TGTGCCAGCTCACCGACGGGGGTCGGCGAGCAGTACTTC. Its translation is CASSPTGVGEQYF.

CDR3 sequence: CASSYTGDGAQPQHF. The CDR3 DNA follows: TGTGCCAGCAGCTACACAGGGGATGGGGCTCAGCCCCAGCATTTT. This chain connects TRBV7-9 to TRBJ1-5; 7 nucleotides match TRBD1. The CDR3 consists of 15 residues. J gave up 6 bases and V 4 bases, and 9 bases lay outside the gene matches. Germline assignment: CDR1 SEHNR and CDR2 FQNEAQ (reference sequence).

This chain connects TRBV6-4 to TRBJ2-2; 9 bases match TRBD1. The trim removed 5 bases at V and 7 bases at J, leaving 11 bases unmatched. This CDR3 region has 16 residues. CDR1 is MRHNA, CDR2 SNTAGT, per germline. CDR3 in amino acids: CASSPLTGGLIGELFF. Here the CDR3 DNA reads TGTGCCAGCAGTCCCTTGACAGGGGGGCTAATCGGGGAGCTGTTTTTT.

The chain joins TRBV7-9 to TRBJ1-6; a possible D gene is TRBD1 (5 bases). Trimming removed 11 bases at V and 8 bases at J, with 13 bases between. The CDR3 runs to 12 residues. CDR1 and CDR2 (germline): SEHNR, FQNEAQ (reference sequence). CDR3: CAGGRRDSPLHF. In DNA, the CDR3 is TGTGCCGGGGGGAGGAGAGATTCACCCCTCCACTTT. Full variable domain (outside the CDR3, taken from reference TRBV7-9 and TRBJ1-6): DTGVSQNPRHKITKRGQNVTFRCDPISEHNRLYWYRQTLGQGPEFLTYFQNEAQLEKSRLLSDRFSAERPKGSFSTLEIQRTEQGDSAMYLCAGGRRDSPLHFGNGTRLTVT.

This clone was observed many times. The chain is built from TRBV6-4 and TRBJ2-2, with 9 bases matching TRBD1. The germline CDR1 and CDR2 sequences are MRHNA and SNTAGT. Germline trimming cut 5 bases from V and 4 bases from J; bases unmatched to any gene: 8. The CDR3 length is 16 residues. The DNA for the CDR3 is TGTGCCAGCAGTAAACACAGGGGGCGCCGCACCGGGGAGCTGTTTTTT. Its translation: CASSKHRGRRTGELFF.

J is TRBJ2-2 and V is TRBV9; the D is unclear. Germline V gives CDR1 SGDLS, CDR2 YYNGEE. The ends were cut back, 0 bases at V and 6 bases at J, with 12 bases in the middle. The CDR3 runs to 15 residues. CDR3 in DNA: TGTGCCAGCAGCGTAGAGATTAGTGGTTCCGGGGAGCTGTTTTTT. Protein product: CASSVEISGSGELFF.

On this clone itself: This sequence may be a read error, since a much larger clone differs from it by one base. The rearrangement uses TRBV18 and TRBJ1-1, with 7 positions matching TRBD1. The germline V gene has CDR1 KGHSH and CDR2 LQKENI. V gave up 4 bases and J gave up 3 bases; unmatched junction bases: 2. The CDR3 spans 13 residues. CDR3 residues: CASSLGQDTEAFF. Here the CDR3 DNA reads TGTGCCAGCTCACTAGGACAGGACACTGAAGCTTTCTTT. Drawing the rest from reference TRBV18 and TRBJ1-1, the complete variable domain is NAGVMQNPRHLVRRRGQEARLRCSPMKGHSHVYWYRQLPEEGLKFMVYLQKENIIDESGMPKERFSAEFPKEGPSILRIQQVVRGDSAAYFCASSLGQDTEAFFGQGTRLTVV.

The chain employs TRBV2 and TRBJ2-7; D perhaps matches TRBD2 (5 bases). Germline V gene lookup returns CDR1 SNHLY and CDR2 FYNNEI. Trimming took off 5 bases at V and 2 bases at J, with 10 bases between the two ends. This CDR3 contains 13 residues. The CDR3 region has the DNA TGTGCCAGCAGTTCTGGACTTGCCTACGAGCAGTACTTC. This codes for CASSSGLAYEQYF.

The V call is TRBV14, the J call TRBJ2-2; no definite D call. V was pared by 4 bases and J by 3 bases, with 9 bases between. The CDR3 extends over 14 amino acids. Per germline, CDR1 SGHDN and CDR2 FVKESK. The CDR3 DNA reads TGTGCCAGCAGCCTCAAACAGTACACCGGGGAGCTGTTTTTT. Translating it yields CASSLKQYTGELFF. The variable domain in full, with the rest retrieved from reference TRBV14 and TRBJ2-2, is EAGVTQFPSHSVIEKGQTVTLRCDPISGHDNLYWYRRVMGKEIKFLLHFVKESKQDESGMPNNRFLAERTGGTYSTLKVQPAELEDSGVYFCASSLKQYTGELFFGEGSRLTVL.

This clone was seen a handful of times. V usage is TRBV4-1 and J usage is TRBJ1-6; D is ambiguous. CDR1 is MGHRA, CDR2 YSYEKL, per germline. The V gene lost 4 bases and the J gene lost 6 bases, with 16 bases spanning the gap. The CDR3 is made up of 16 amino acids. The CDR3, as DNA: TGCGCCAGCAGCCTCTCCTTGGGGAGTAGTAATTCACCCCTCCACTTT. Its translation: CASSLSLGSSNSPLHF.

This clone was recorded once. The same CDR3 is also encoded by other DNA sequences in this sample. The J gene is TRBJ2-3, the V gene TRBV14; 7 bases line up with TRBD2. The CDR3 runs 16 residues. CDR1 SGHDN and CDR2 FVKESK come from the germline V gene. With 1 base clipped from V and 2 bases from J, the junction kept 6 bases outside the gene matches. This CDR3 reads CASSQGRGLNTDTQYF. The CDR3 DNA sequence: TGTGCCAGCAGCCAAGGGCGGGGGTTGAACACAGATACGCAGTATTTT. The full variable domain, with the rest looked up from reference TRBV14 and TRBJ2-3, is EAGVTQFPSHSVIEKGQTVTLRCDPISGHDNLYWYRRVMGKEIKFLLHFVKESKQDESGMPNNRFLAERTGGTYSTLKVQPAELEDSGVYFCASSQGRGLNTDTQYFGPGTRLTVL.

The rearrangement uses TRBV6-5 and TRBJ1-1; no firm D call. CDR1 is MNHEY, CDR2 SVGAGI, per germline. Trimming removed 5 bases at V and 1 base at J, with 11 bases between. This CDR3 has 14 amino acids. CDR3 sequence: CASSPLMQNTEAFF. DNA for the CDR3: TGTGCCAGCAGTCCCCTAATGCAGAACACTGAAGCTTTCTTT.

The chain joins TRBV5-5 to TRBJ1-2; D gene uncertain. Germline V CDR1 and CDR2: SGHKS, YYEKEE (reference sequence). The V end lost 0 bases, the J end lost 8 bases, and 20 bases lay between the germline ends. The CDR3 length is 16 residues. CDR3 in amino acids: CASSLAPVGRVDGYTF. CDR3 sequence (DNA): TGTGCCAGCAGCTTGGCCCCCGTAGGGAGGGTTGACGGCTACACCTTC. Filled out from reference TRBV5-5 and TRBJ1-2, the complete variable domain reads DAGVTQSPTHLIKTRGQQVTLRCSPISGHKSVSWYQQVLGQGPQFIFQYYEKEERGRGNFPDRFSARQFPNYSSELNVNALLLGDSALYLCASSLAPVGRVDGYTFGSGTRLTVV.

The CDR3 DNA reads TGTGCCAGCAGCTACGACAGTGCGGCTCGGGAACTGTTTTTT. It translates to CASSYDSAARELFF. The chain recombines TRBV5-6 with TRBJ1-4; a weak D match, TRBD1 (5 bases). CDR1 and CDR2 (germline): SGHDT, YYEEEE. CDR3 length: 14 residues. Trimming removed 3 bases at V and 12 bases at J, with 18 bases between. The variable domain in full, with the rest retrieved from reference TRBV5-6 and TRBJ1-4, is DAGVTQSPTHLIKTRGQQVTLRCSPKSGHDTVSWYQQALGQGPQFIFQYYEEEERQRGNFPDRFSGHQFPNYSSELNVNALLLGDSALYLCASSYDSAARELFFGSGTQLSVL.

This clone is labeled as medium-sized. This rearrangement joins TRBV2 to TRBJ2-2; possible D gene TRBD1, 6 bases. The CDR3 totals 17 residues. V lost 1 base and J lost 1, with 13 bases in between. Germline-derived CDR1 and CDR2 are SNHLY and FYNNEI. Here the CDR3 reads CASSEDRETGNTGELFF. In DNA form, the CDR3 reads TGTGCCAGCAGTGAAGACAGGGAAACGGGGAACACCGGGGAGCTGTTTTTT. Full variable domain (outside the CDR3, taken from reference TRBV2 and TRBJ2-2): EPEVTQTPSHQVTQMGQEVILRCVPISNHLYFYWYRQILGQKVEFLVSFYNNEISEKSEIFDDQFSVERPDGSNFTLKIRSTKLEDSAMYFCASSEDRETGNTGELFFGEGSRLTVL.

CDR3 DNA sequence: TGTGCCAGCTCACCCGGGACAGTTTACTCTGGGGCCAACGTCCTGACTTTC. Its protein product is CASSPGTVYSGANVLTF. This chain links TRBV18 with TRBJ2-6, with 7 bases matching TRBD1. CDR1 KGHSH and CDR2 LQKENI come from the germline V gene. This CDR3 is 17 amino acids long. V was clipped by 3 bases and J by 0 bases; unmatched bases: 5.

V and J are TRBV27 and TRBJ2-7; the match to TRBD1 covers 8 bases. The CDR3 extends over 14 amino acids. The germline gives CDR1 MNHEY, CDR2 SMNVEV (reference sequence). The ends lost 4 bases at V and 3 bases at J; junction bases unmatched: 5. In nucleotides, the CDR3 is TGTGCCAGCAGTTCAGGACAGGGACACTACGAGCAGTACTTC. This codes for CASSSGQGHYEQYF.

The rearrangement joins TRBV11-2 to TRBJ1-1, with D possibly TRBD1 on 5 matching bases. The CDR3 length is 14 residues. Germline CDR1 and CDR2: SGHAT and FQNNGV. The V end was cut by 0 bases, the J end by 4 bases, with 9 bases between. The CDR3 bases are TGTGCCAGCAGCTTAGACAGGGAAGGCACTGAAGCTTTCTTT. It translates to CASSLDREGTEAFF.

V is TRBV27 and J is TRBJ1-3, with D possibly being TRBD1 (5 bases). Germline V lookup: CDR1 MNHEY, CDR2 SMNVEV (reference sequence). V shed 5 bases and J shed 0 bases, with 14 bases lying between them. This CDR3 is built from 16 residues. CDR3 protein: CASSLRDGYSGNTIYF. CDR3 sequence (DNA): TGTGCCAGCAGTCTGCGGGACGGCTACTCTGGAAACACCATATATTTT.

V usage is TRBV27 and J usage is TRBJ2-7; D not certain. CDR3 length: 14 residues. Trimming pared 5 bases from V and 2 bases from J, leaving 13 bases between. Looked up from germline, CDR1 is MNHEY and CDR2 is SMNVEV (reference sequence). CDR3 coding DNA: TGTGCCAGCAGTAGGAATCAACAGACCTACGAGCAGTACTTC. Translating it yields CASSRNQQTYEQYF.

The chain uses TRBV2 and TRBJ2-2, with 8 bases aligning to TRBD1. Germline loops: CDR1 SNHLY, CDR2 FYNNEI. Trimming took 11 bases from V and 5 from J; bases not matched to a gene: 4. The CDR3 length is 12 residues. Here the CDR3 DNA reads TGTGCCGTACAGGGGGTAACCGGGGAGCTGTTTTTT. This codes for CAVQGVTGELFF.

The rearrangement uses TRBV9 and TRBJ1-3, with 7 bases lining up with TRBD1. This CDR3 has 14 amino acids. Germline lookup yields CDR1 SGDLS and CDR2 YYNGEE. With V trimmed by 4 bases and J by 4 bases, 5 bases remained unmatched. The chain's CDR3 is CASSPTGVGNTIYF. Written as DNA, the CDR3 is TGTGCCAGCAGCCCAACAGGGGTCGGAAACACCATATATTTT.

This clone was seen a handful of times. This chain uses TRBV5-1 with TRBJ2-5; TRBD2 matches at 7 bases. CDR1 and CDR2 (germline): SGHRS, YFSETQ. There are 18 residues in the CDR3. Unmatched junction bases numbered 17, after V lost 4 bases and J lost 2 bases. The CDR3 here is CASSGTYYPREGQETQYF. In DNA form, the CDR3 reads TGCGCCAGCAGCGGGACGTACTATCCTAGGGAGGGGCAAGAGACCCAGTACTTC.

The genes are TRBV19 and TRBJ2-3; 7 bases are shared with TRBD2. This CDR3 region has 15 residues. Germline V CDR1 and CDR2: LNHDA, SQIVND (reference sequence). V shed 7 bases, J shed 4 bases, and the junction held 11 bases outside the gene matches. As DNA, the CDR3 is TGTGCCAGTAAGGATGGGAGGGGCTTGGCAGATACGCAGTATTTT. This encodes CASKDGRGLADTQYF.

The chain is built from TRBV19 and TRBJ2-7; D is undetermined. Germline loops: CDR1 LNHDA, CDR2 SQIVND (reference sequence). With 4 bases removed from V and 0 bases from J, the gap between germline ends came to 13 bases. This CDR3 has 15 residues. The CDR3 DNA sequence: TGTGCCAGTAGTAAAACAGCTGAACACTCCTACGAGCAGTACTTC. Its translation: CASSKTAEHSYEQYF.

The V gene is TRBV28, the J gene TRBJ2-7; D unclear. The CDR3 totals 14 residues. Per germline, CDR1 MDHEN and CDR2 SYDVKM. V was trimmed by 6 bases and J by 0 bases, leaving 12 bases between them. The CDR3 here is CASSSIVVSYEQYF. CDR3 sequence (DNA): TGTGCCAGCAGCTCAATAGTAGTCTCCTACGAGCAGTACTTC.

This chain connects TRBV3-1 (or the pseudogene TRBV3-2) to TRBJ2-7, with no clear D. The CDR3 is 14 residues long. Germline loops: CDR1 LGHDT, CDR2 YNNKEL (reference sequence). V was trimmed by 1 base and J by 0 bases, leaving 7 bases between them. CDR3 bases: TGTGCCAGCAGCCAAGGCACATTCTCCTACGAGCAGTACTTC. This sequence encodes CASSQGTFSYEQYF.